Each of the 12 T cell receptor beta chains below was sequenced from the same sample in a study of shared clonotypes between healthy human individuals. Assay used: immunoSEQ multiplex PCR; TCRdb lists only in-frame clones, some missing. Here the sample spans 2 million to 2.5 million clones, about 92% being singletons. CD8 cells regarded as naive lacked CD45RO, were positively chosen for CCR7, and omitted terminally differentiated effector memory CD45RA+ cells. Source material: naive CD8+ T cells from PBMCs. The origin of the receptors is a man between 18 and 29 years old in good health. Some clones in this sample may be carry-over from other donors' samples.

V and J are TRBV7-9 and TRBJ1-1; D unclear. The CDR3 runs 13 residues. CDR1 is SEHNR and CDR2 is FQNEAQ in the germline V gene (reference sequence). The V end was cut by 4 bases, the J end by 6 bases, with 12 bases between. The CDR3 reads CASSSRETAEAFF. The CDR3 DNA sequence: TGTGCCAGCAGCTCACGGGAGACGGCTGAAGCTTTCTTT. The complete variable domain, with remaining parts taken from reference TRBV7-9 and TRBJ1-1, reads DTGVSQNPRHKITKRGQNVTFRCDPISEHNRLYWYRQTLGQGPEFLTYFQNEAQLEKSRLLSDRFSAERPKGSFSTLEIQRTEQGDSAMYLCASSSRETAEAFFGQGTRLTVV.

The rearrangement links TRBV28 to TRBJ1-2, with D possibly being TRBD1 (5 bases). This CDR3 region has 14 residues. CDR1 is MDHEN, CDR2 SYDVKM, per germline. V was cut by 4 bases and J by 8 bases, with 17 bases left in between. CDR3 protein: CASSSPRGSGGYTF. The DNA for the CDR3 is TGTGCCAGCAGTTCCCCGAGGGGATCAGGCGGCTACACCTTC.

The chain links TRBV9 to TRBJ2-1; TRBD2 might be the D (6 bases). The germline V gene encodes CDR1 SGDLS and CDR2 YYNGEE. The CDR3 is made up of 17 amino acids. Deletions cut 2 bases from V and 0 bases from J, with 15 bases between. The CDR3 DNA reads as TGTGCCAGCAGCGTCTCAGCGGGCTATAGCTCCTACAATGAGCAGTTCTTC. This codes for CASSVSAGYSSYNEQFF.

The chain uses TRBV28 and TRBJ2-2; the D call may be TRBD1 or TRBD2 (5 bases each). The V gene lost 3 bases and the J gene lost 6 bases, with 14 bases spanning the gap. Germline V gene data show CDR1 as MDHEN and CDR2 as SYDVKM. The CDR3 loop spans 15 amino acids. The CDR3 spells CASSFSGPTPGELFF. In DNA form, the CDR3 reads TGTGCCAGCAGTTTCTCGGGACCGACGCCCGGGGAGCTGTTTTTT.

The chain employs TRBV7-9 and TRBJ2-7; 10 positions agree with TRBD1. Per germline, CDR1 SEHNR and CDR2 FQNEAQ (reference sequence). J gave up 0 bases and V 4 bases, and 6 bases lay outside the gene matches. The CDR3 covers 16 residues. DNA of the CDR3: TGTGCCAGCAGCTCACAAGGACAGGGGGACTCCTACGAGCAGTACTTC. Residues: CASSSQGQGDSYEQYF.

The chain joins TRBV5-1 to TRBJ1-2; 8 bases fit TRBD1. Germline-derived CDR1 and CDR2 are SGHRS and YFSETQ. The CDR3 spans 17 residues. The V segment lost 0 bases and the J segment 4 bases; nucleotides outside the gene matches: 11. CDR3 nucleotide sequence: TGCGCCAGCAGCTTGGAACCAGGGGGCCTTGGGGCCTATGGCTACACCTTC. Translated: CASSLEPGGLGAYGYTF. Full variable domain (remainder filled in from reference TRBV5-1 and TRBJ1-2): KAGVTQTPRYLIKTRGQQVTLSCSPISGHRSVSWYQQTPGQGLQFLFEYFSETQRNKGNFPGRFSGRQFSNSRSEMNVSTLELGDSALYLCASSLEPGGLGAYGYTFGSGTRLTVV.

CDR3 region: CASSFKPSREQYF. The CDR3 nucleotides read TGTGCCAGCAGTTTTAAGCCCAGTAGAGAGCAGTACTTC. The V gene is TRBV28, the J gene TRBJ2-7; no definite D call. This CDR3 contains 13 residues. Trimming cost V 3 bases and J 7 bases, with 13 bases left between them. Germline V gene lookup returns CDR1 MDHEN and CDR2 SYDVKM.

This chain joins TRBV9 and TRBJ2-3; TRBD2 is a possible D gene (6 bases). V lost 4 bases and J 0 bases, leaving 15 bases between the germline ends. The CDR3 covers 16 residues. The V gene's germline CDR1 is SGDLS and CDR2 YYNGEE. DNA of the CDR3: TGTGCCAGCAGCCAGTGGGGGGTCGGGAGCACAGATACGCAGTATTTT. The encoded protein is CASSQWGVGSTDTQYF. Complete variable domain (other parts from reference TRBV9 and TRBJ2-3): DSGVTQTPKHLITATGQRVTLRCSPRSGDLSVYWYQQSLDQGLQFLIQYYNGEERAKGNILERFSAQQFPDLHSELNLSSLELGDSALYFCASSQWGVGSTDTQYFGPGTRLTVL.

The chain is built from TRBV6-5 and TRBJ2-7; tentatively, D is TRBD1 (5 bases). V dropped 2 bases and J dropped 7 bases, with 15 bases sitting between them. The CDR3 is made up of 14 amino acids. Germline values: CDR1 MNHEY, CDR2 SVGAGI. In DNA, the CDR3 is TGTGCCAGCAGTTACCTTAGGGGTTTTGAGGAGCAGTACTTC. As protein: CASSYLRGFEEQYF.

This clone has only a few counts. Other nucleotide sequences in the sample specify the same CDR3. In nucleotides, the CDR3 is TGTGCCAGCAGTTTGTGGGTCCGTGATACGCAGTATTTT. Its protein is CASSLWVRDTQYF. This chain links TRBV27 with TRBJ2-3; no clear D gene. Deletions cut 3 bases from V and 6 bases from J, with 10 bases between. CDR1 is MNHEY, CDR2 SMNVEV, per germline (reference sequence). The CDR3 runs to 13 residues.

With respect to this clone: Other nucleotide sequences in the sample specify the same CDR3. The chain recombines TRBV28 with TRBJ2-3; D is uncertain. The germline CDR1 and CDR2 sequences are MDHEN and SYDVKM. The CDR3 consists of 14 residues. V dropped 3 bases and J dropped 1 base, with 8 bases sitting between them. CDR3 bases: TGTGCCAGCAGTTTGTTGAGCGGCACAGATACGCAGTATTTT. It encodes CASSLLSGTDTQYF.

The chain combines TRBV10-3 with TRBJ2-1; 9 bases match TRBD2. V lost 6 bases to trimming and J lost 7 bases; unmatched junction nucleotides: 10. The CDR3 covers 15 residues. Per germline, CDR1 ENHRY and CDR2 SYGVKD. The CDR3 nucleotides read TGTGCCATCAGGAGTTCTAGCGGGAAAGCTAATGAGCAGTTCTTC. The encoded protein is CAIRSSSGKANEQFF.